This T cell receptor beta chain was retrieved from a study of T cell repertoires in cytomegalovirus infection. Whole-study context: CMV epitopes, recently identified HLA-C-restricted and well-studied HLA-B-restricted, were used. Both a matching HLA type and CMV infection were indicated by public TCR beta signatures. Study-wide findings and caveats: HLA-C-restricted CMV clonotypes gave the most frequent clonotype in two of eight donors. The cumulative frequency of public TCR beta families distinguished individuals who carried CMV together with the relevant HLA.

In this sample, this clonotype turned up once. Its antigen is undetermined. Germline loops: CDR1 SGHAT, CDR2 FQNNGV. The V gene lost 0 bases and the J gene lost 7 bases, with 22 bases spanning the gap. This CDR3 is 18 amino acids long. One entry per CDR3 protein, called by TCRdb with MiXCR from the reads. The repertoire includes fewer than 900,000 distinct CDR3 sequences, 25% to 30% of them detected once, and about an eighth sits in the top ten. The V and J genes are TRBV11-2 and TRBJ2-1, with D perhaps being TRBD1 or TRBD2 (5 bases each). The receptor was derived from a human donor in good health (CMV status not recorded). Some clones in this sample may be carry-over from other donors' samples. Sequenced here: cultured CD8+ T cells from PBMCs, sampled from culture after CMV antigen stimulation. The CDR3 is CASSLDQGPGRPSNEQFF. In DNA form, the CDR3 reads TGTGCCAGCAGCTTAGATCAGGGACCCGGCAGACCTTCTAATGAGCAGTTCTTC.